The 19 T cell receptor beta chains presented below share a single source sample, sequenced in a study of response to subunit inactivated influenza vaccine. Each CDR3 protein gets one entry after TCRdb re-called the RT-PCR reads with MiXCR. The sample lists hundreds of thousands of distinct CDR3 sequences, 7.6% occurring once. Source: PBMCs from blood, taken around 25 months after vaccination. Receptor source: a man between 50 and 69 years old who received an inactivated influenza vaccine.

This sequence joins TRBV16 and TRBJ2-1; TRBD1 might be the D (5 bases). Trimming stripped 1 base from V and 2 bases from J, with 6 bases between. The CDR3 runs 14 residues. Germline lookup yields CDR1 KGHSY and CDR2 FQNENV. The CDR3 DNA follows: TGTGCCAGCAGCCAATTGGGGCCCTACAATGAGCAGTTCTTC. It is translated as CASSQLGPYNEQFF.

This chain links TRBV4-1 with TRBJ2-2, with 7 bases identical to TRBD1. After removal of 0 bases from V and 7 bases from J, the junction contained 5 bases not matched to a gene. There are 15 residues in the CDR3. The germline V gene encodes CDR1 MGHRA and CDR2 YSYEKL. CDR3 amino acids: CASSQEGTVGGELFF. DNA of the CDR3: TGCGCCAGCAGCCAAGAGGGGACAGTTGGCGGGGAGCTGTTTTTT.

This clonotype was recorded a few times. The CDR3 region is CSARDPHRGEINEQFF. CDR3 DNA sequence: TGCAGTGCTAGAGACCCTCATAGGGGGGAGATAAATGAGCAGTTCTTC. The rearrangement joins TRBV20-1 to TRBJ2-1, with D tentatively TRBD1 or TRBD2 (6 bases each). The V end was cut by 0 bases, the J end by 7 bases, with 19 bases between. From germline, CDR1 is DFQATT and CDR2 SNEGSKA (reference sequence). CDR3 length equals 16 residues.

The chain links TRBV2 to TRBJ2-7, with 10 bases aligning to TRBD2. The V gene's germline CDR1 is SNHLY and CDR2 FYNNEI. This CDR3 is built from 22 residues. V lost 2 bases and J lost 3; bases outside the gene matches: 25. CDR3 in DNA: TGTGCCAGCAGTGAATATGGTTCTTTGTGGCTAGCGGGAGCCCAACAGAACTACGAGCAGTACTTC. It encodes CASSEYGSLWLAGAQQNYEQYF.

The rearrangement links TRBV5-6 to TRBJ2-5; the D is unclear. This CDR3 has 14 residues. Germline V CDR1 and CDR2: SGHDT, YYEEEE. Trimming pared 4 bases from V and 5 bases from J, leaving 15 bases between. For the CDR3, the DNA is TGTGCCAGCAGCGAGGTCCCAACCGGGGAGACCCAGTACTTC. Amino acids: CASSEVPTGETQYF.

This clonotype was counted a few times. This chain joins TRBV6-5 and TRBJ2-1, with D perhaps being TRBD1 or TRBD2 (6 bases each). Germline V gene sequence: CDR1 MNHEY, CDR2 SVGAGI. V was pared by 4 bases and J by 1 base, with 14 bases between. CDR3 length: 16 amino acids. The CDR3 region is CASSSGASVSYNEQFF. The CDR3 region has the DNA TGTGCCAGCAGTTCGGGGGCTTCAGTGTCCTACAATGAGCAGTTCTTC.

This clonotype was counted between two and nine times. The chain combines TRBV24-1 with TRBJ2-5; 7 bases line up with TRBD1. The CDR3 totals 15 residues. Germline CDR1 and CDR2: KGHDR and SFDVKD. The J segment lost 5 bases and the V segment lost 3 bases, leaving 8 bases of the junction unmatched. The CDR3 reads CATSDKGAGRETQYF. The CDR3 region has the DNA TGTGCCACCAGTGATAAGGGGGCGGGTCGGGAGACCCAGTACTTC.

The J gene is TRBJ2-5, the V gene TRBV7-2, with D maybe TRBD1 (6 bases). V was trimmed by 4 bases and J by 1 base, leaving 10 bases between them. Germline CDR1 SGHTA, CDR2 FQGNSA. This CDR3 has 14 residues. The CDR3 DNA is TGTGCCAGCAGCTGGACCAGGGGCCAAGAGACCCAGTACTTC. This encodes CASSWTRGQETQYF. Based on the CDR3 plus reference TRBV7-2 and TRBJ2-5, the full variable domain is GAGVSQSPSNKVTEKGKDVELRCDPISGHTALYWYRQSLGQGLEFLIYFQGNSAPDKSGLPSDRFSAERTGGSVSTLTIQRTQQEDSAVYLCASSWTRGQETQYFGPGTRLLVL.

There are many counts of this clonotype. The chain is built from TRBV10-3 and TRBJ2-1; 8 positions match TRBD2. This CDR3 spans 15 amino acids. J was trimmed by 8 bases and V by 0 bases; bases with no gene match: 6. The germline gives CDR1 ENHRY, CDR2 SYGVKD. This chain's CDR3 is CAISESSGSWDEQFF. CDR3 nucleotide sequence: TGTGCCATCAGTGAGTCGAGCGGGAGCTGGGATGAGCAGTTCTTC.

This clonotype was seen a few times. The chain has TRBV20-1 and TRBJ2-1; 13 bases fit TRBD2. The trim removed 5 bases at V and 10 bases at J, leaving 8 bases unmatched. The germline V gene encodes CDR1 DFQATT and CDR2 SNEGSKA (reference sequence). The CDR3 length is 14 residues. DNA for the CDR3: TGCAGTGCTCAAGGACTAGCGGGAGCTTTGGAGCAGTTCTTC. This gives the protein CSAQGLAGALEQFF.

This clonotype was recorded only once. A much larger clone lies one base from this, so it may be a read error. The chain is built from TRBV7-2 and TRBJ1-1; TRBD1 is a possible D gene (6 bases). The CDR3 has 15 residues. Germline assignment: CDR1 SGHTA and CDR2 FQGNSA. The CDR3 reads CASSFIGGLNTEAIF. CDR3 sequence (DNA): TGTGCCAGCAGCTTTATCGGGGGCCTGAACACTGAAGCTATCTTT.

This clonotype showed up just a few times. The chain joins TRBV12-3 or TRBV12-4 to TRBJ2-7, with 9 nucleotides matching TRBD1. The J segment lost 4 bases and the V segment lost 7 bases, leaving 5 bases of the junction unmatched. The length of the CDR3 is 13 residues. CDR3 nucleotide sequence: TGTGCCAGCACCTGGGACAGGGCTTACGAGCAGTACTTC. It specifies CASTWDRAYEQYF.

This clonotype was seen at least ten times. This chain joins TRBV4-2 and TRBJ2-3, with unresolved D. V was clipped by 0 bases and J by 6 bases, with 10 bases between them. This CDR3 is built from 14 residues. Germline V gives CDR1 LGHNA, CDR2 YNFKEQ. DNA of the CDR3: TGTGCCAGCAGCCAAGATCCCCACCGCGATACGCAGTATTTT. Translation gives CASSQDPHRDTQYF.

The table lists this clonotype with many counts. This chain connects TRBV12-3 or TRBV12-4 to TRBJ2-2; perhaps TRBD2 as D (6 bases). The CDR3 totals 15 residues. The ends were cut back, 5 bases at V and 6 bases at J, with 16 bases in the middle. The CDR3 DNA follows: TGTGCCAGCAGTCTCCTGGGACTCTCGGCCGGGGAGCTGTTTTTT. This encodes CASSLLGLSAGELFF.

This clonotype was counted ten times or more. This chain links TRBV3-1 with TRBJ2-3; D might be TRBD1 or TRBD2, each matching 5 bases. With 10 bases removed from V and 0 bases from J, the gap between germline ends came to 17 bases. CDR3 length equals 15 residues. Per germline, CDR1 LGHDT and CDR2 YNNKEL (reference sequence). The CDR3: CATHPYEGSTDTQYF. The CDR3 bases are TGTGCCACCCACCCGTACGAGGGGAGCACAGATACGCAGTATTTT.

This clonotype has at least ten counts. The chain couples TRBV7-6 to TRBJ2-5, with D unresolved. This CDR3 is built from 15 residues. The germline V gene encodes CDR1 SGHVS and CDR2 FNYEAQ. Trimming took off 5 bases at V and 0 bases at J, with 13 bases between the two ends. The CDR3 reads CASSPHTKYQETQYF. The CDR3 region has the DNA TGTGCCAGCAGCCCTCACACAAAGTACCAAGAGACCCAGTACTTC.

This clonotype was observed a handful of times. The chain has TRBV15 and TRBJ2-1; possible D gene TRBD2, 6 bases. V was clipped by 0 bases and J by 12 bases, with 15 bases between them. This CDR3 has 14 amino acids. CDR1 LNHNV and CDR2 YYDKDF come from the germline V gene (reference sequence). In nucleotides, the CDR3 is TGTGCCACCAGCAGAGATGGGCTGGAGGGTGTGCAGTTCTTC. It codes for CATSRDGLEGVQFF.

This clonotype was detected many times. The V call is TRBV12-3 or TRBV12-4, the J call TRBJ2-1; 13 nucleotides line up with TRBD2. V gave up 6 bases and J gave up 9 bases; unmatched junction bases: 14. This CDR3 is 17 amino acids long. The CDR3 here is CASSRRTSGSRWGEQFF. CDR3 DNA: TGTGCCAGCAGCCGACGGACTAGCGGGAGCCGGTGGGGTGAGCAGTTCTTC.

This clonotype has ten or more counts. One junction end disagrees with the germline gene, perhaps due to a read error. The chain joins TRBV11-2 to TRBJ2-2; D not certain. The CDR3 extends over 13 amino acids. Per germline, CDR1 SGHAT and CDR2 FQNNGV. CDR3 nucleotides: TGCGCCAGCAGCTTGGTCGTCACCGGGGAGCTGTTTTTT. Translated, it gives CASSLVVTGELFF.